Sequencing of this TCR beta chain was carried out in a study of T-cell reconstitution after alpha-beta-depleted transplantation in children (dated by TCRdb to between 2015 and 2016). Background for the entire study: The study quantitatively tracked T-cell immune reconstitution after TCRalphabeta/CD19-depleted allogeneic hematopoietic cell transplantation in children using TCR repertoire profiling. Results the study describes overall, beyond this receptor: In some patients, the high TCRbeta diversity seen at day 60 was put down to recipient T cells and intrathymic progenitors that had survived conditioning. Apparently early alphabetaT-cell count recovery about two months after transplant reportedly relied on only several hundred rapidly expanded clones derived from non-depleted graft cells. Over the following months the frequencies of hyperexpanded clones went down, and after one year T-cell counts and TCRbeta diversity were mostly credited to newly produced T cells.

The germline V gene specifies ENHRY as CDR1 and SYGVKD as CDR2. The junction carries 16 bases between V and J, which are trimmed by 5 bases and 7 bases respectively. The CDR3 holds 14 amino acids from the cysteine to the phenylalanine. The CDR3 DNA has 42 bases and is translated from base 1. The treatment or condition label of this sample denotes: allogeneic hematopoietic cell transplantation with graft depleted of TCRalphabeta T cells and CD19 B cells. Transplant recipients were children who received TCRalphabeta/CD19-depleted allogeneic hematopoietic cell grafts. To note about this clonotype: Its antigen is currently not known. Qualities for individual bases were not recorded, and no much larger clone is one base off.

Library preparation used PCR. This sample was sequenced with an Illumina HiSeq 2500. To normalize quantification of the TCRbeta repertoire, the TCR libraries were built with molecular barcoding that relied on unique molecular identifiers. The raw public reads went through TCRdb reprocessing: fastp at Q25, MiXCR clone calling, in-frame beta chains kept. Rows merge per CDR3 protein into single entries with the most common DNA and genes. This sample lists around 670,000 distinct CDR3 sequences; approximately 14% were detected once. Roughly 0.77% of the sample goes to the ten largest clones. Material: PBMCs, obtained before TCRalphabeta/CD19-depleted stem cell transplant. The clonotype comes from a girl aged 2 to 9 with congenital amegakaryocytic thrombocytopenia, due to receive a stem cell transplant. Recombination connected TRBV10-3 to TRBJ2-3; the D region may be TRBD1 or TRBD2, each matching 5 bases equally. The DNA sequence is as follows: TGTGCCATCAGTTCCGGGACCGAAGGCTATACGCAGTATTTT. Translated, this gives CAISSGTEGYTQYF.